This record concerns one T cell receptor (beta chain) sequence. In the study's own analysis: Amplification from reference gene primers served as the basis for estimated nucleated cell counts. Sequencing was performed with immunoSEQ multiplex PCR; in TCRdb, only in-frame clones are kept and a portion is missing. The V and J calls and clone size come from that table; D and trimming were worked out from the DNA. The sample consists of 300,000 to 350,000 clones, over 75% of them appearing once. The sample is drawn from a study of blood T cell repertoires in COVID-19. Study-level background: COVID-19 samples collected from the United States, Italy and Spain covered acute and convalescent phases. Sample material is recorded as cDNA or gDNA derived from T cells, B-cell-depleted T cells, or PBMCs.

Between the trimmed V and J ends, which lost 3 bases and 0 bases, there was a span of 11 bases. Germline V lookup: CDR1 SGHVS, CDR2 FQNEAQ. This CDR3 is built from 15 residues. This clonotype originated in a man aged 30 to 39 who had recovered from COVID-19. Sequencing input: PBMCs or T cells enriched from blood (not recorded which). The chain recombines TRBV7-8 with TRBJ1-1; D gene unclear. CDR3 DNA sequence: TGTGCCAGCAGCTTGAGCCAGACAATGAACACTGAAGCTTTCTTT. Translation: CASSLSQTMNTEAFF.